A selection of T cell receptor beta chains follows, all from one sample in a study of cytomegalovirus exposure and HLA in healthy donors. Assay: immunoSEQ multiplex PCR; the TCRdb copy retains only in-frame clones and omits some. The sample carries around 180,000 clones, around 80% recorded once. The sample comprised PBMCs. Every receptor here comes from a man aged 35-49 years in good health and CMV-seronegative. CDR3s include the opening cysteine and the closing phenylalanine or tryptophan. The D gene is left open where the match is weak. The size field is filled for only some rows; it gives once, few, many or a size class.

d_gene | j_gene | v_gene | abundance | CDR3nt | CDR3aa
- | TRBJ1-5 | TRBV7-9 | - | TGTGCCAGCAGCATATGGACGGGAAGTGATCAGCCCCAGCATTTT | CASSIWTGSDQPQHF
TRBD1 | TRBJ2-1 | TRBV6-6 | - | TGTGCCAGCAGACCGAGCGGGACAGGGTTTTTCAATGAGCAGTTCTTC | CASRPSGTGFFNEQFF
- | TRBJ1-1 | TRBV7-9 | few | TGTGCCAGCAGCCTATCCACAGTGAGCACTGAAGCTTTCTTT | CASSLSTVSTEAFF
- | TRBJ1-1 | TRBV5-4 | - | TGTGCCAGCAGCGCCGTCAGGGACACTGAAGCTTTCTTT | CASSAVRDTEAFF
- | TRBJ1-4 | TRBV18 | - | TGTGCCAGCTCACCACCGGGGCAGGGGAAACTGTTTTTT | CASSPPGQGKLFF
TRBD1 | TRBJ2-7 | TRBV29-1 | - | TGCAGCGTTGGAGTGGGGGACAGGGGGCCATACGAGCAGTACTTC | CSVGVGDRGPYEQYF
- | TRBJ1-2 | TRBV10-3 | - | TGTGCCATCAGTGAGGTTGGGGAGATCTATGGCTACACCTTC | CAISEVGEIYGYTF
- | TRBJ2-5 | TRBV27 | - | TGTGCCAGCAGTCCAACCCTCAGGGGGCGGGGGGAGACCCAGTACTTC | CASSPTLRGRGETQYF
TRBD1 | TRBJ1-4 | TRBV5-1 | - | TGCGCCAGCAGCTTGGGAGGGACAGGAAGAAGGAATGAAAAACTGTTTTTT | CASSLGGTGRRNEKLFF
TRBD2 | TRBJ2-1 | TRBV7-3 | - | TGTGCCAGCTCCGAGGTAGCGGGAGGTGGTGAGCAGTTCTTC | CASSEVAGGGEQFF
TRBD1 | TRBJ1-2 | TRBV6-6 | once | TGTGCCAGCAGGTCCGGACAGGGGATCTATGGCTACACCTTC | CASRSGQGIYGYTF
- | TRBJ1-1 | TRBV7-6 | - | TGTGCCAGCAGCTCCGGGGAGAACACTGAAGCTTTCTTT | CASSSGENTEAFF
- | TRBJ1-3 | TRBV6-5 | - | TGTGCCAGCAGGCCCCCCGGGACATGGGGTTCCATATATTTT | CASRPPGTWGSIYF
TRBD1 | TRBJ2-7 | TRBV11-2 | few | TGTGCCAGCACCCAGGACAGGGTATCCTACGAGCAGTACTTC | CASTQDRVSYEQYF
- | TRBJ1-1 | TRBV14 | - | TGTGCCAGCAGCCAAGAGGGACTGTCGACTGAAGCTTTCTTT | CASSQEGLSTEAFF
- | TRBJ2-7 | TRBV7-9 | few | TGTGCCAGCAGCCGACTCGGGGACAAAACCTACGAGCAGTACTTC | CASSRLGDKTYEQYF
TRBD2 | TRBJ2-1 | TRBV30 | - | TGTGCCTGGAGCCCGTCCCACCTCGCGGGAGGGCAGTTCTTC | CAWSPSHLAGGQFF
- | TRBJ1-2 | TRBV18 | - | TGTGCCAGCTCACTTCTAGAGGGTCAGGGCTACACCTTC | CASSLLEGQGYTF
TRBD2 | TRBJ2-7 | TRBV30 | - | TGTGCCTGGAGTTCGGGGGAGGGGACCTACGAGCAGTACTTC | CAWSSGEGTYEQYF
- | TRBJ1-2 | TRBV4-1 | - | TGCGCCAGCAGCCAAGATTCAGGCTATGGCTACACCTTC | CASSQDSGYGYTF
- | TRBJ1-5 | TRBV7-2 | - | TGTGCCAGCAGACACCCGGGAGCCGGGAATCAGCCCCAGCATTTT | CASRHPGAGNQPQHF
- | TRBJ2-3 | TRBV6-1 | - | TGTGCCAGCAGTGAACTAAATCTAGTCACAGATACGCAGTATTTT | CASSELNLVTDTQYF
- | TRBJ2-3 | TRBV4-3 | few | TGCGCCAGCAGCCGATCGGAGGGCGCAGATACGCAGTATTTT | CASSRSEGADTQYF
TRBD1 | TRBJ2-1 | TRBV2 | - | TGTGCCAGCGTGGGGACAGATCCCCGCAATGAGCAGTTCTTC | CASVGTDPRNEQFF
- | TRBJ1-2 | TRBV7-9 | few | TGTGCCAGCAGCTTAACACCACAGGGTTTCTATGGCTACACCTTC | CASSLTPQGFYGYTF
TRBD1 | TRBJ1-3 | TRBV9 | - | TGTGCCAGCAGCGTAACAGGGGGCTCTGGAAACACCATATATTTT | CASSVTGGSGNTIYF
- | TRBJ1-4 | TRBV6-5 | - | TGTGCCAGCAGTTACGCGACAGTCCGTGAAAAACTGTTTTTT | CASSYATVREKLFF
- | TRBJ2-4 | TRBV7-3 | - | TGTGCCAGCAGCCCTTTGGGGATGGGGGGGCTAGCCAAAAACATTCAGTACTTC | CASSPLGMGGLAKNIQYF
TRBD1 | TRBJ1-1 | TRBV7-9 | - | TGTGCCAGCAGCCGACAGGGGGCGGCCACTGAAGCTTTCTTT | CASSRQGAATEAFF
TRBD2 | TRBJ2-7 | TRBV18 | - | TGTGCCAGCTCACCCATCTATAGCGGGGTTCTCTCCTACGAGCAGTACTTC | CASSPIYSGVLSYEQYF
TRBD1 | TRBJ2-5 | TRBV18 | - | TGTGCCAGCTCACCAGGGACAGCCCAAGAGACCCAGTACTTC | CASSPGTAQETQYF
- | TRBJ1-4 | TRBV7-2 | - | TGTGCCAGCAGCTTAGGCCCTACAACTAATGAAAAACTGTTTTTT | CASSLGPTTNEKLFF
- | TRBJ1-2 | TRBV6-1 | once | TGTGCCAGCACCAGGAACTATGGCTACACCTTC | CASTRNYGYTF
TRBD2 | TRBJ2-2 | TRBV30 | - | TGTGCCTGGATCCCATGGGAGGGTAGAAACGCGAACACCGGGGAGCTGTTTTTT | CAWIPWEGRNANTGELFF
- | TRBJ2-3 | TRBV2 | - | TGTGCCAGCAGTGCCAGGCGGACTACTCGAGATACGCAGTATTTT | CASSARRTTRDTQYF
- | TRBJ1-5 | TRBV7-9 | - | TGTTCCAGCAGCTTACTCAATCAGCCCCAGCATTTT | CSSSLLNQPQHF
- | TRBJ2-6 | TRBV7-2 | - | TGTGCCAGCAGCTCAAGGTCTCAGGGCTCTGGGGCCAACGTCCTGACTTTC | CASSSRSQGSGANVLTF
- | TRBJ2-7 | TRBV7-8 | - | TGTGCCAGCAGTTTGAGCTACGAGCAGTACTTC | CASSLSYEQYF
- | TRBJ1-1 | TRBV7-8 | once | TGTGCCAGCAGCCCGGGAGTACGAACTGAAGCTTTCTTT | CASSPGVRTEAFF
TRBD2 | TRBJ2-5 | TRBV5-1 | - | TGCGCCAGCAGCTCCCTCCAGCGGGGCGGGGAGACCCAGTACTTC | CASSSLQRGGETQYF
- | TRBJ1-2 | TRBV9 | once | TGTGCCAGCAGCGTTGGCCGGGACAAATTTAACTATGGCTACACCTTC | CASSVGRDKFNYGYTF
- | TRBJ2-2 | TRBV11-3 | once | TGTGCCAGCAGCCTTGGCGGGGCCGGGGAGCTGTTTTTT | CASSLGGAGELFF